What follows is one TCR beta chain and its context. Its antigen remains unidentified. This sample is part of a study of regulatory T cells in long-lasting Graves disease. Study outcomes and limitations: No thyroid tissue was studied; the work used peripheral blood only. Persistent patients shared 2,741 public clonotypes among themselves. Newly diagnosed patients shared fewer, at some 900. A reduction in accuracy may have resulted from the small sample size.

Time point denoted: persistent/refractory GD, antithyroid drugs over 5 years with positive TRAb. The TCR library was made from RNA that had been extracted from PBMCs in TRIzol. Tubes containing EDTA received roughly 9 milliliters of drawn peripheral blood. This CDR3 spans 16 amino acids. The ends lost 2 bases at V and 5 bases at J; junction bases unmatched: 6. Germline CDR1 reads LGHDT; CDR2 reads YNNKEL (reference sequence). The authors built TCR beta libraries using iRepertoire HTBI primers and Arm-PCR of CDR3 regions. MiXCR, applied by TCRdb to the multiplex PCR reads, yields one record per CDR3 protein. The sample lists roughly 400,000 distinct CDR3 sequences, around 21% occurring once.

The sequence came from a female donor with Graves disease. V and J are TRBV3-1 and TRBJ2-7; TRBD2 matches at 13 bases. The sample was peripheral blood mononuclear cells (PBMCs), taken when the disease was refractory, from a patient treated with antithyroid drugs. The DNA of the CDR3 is TGTGCCAGCAGCCAACGAGGACTAGCGGGAGATAACGAGCAGTACTTC. It translates to CASSQRGLAGDNEQYF.